One and the same sample provided the 7 T cell receptor beta chains below, sequenced in a study of beta chain features in type 1 diabetes. Their recognized antigens are unknown. Study-wide points: Type 1 diabetes patients had TCRB CDR3s that were shorter (moderately but significantly so) in all four CD4+ subsets.

Of the isolated RNA, all was reverse transcribed, and so the sequenced material was expressed TCRB transcripts. Only in-frame clones appear in the TCRdb table, and some are missing; sequencing was by immunoSEQ multiplex PCR. The repertoire consists of 300,000 to 350,000 clones, with roughly 8.8% occurring once and the leading ten covering less than 1.2%. The sequenced sample was central memory CD4+ T cells from blood. The receptor source for this set is a man in his thirties or forties with type 1 diabetes.

This clone was counted only a few times. The gene calls are TRBV5-1 and TRBJ2-1; D gene ambiguous. CDR3 length equals 14 residues. The V end lost 2 bases, the J end lost 0 bases, and 6 bases lay between the germline ends. Germline CDR1 SGHRS, CDR2 YFSETQ. CDR3 sequence: CASSFQSSYNEQFF. The CDR3 nucleotides are TGCGCCAGCAGCTTCCAGAGCTCCTACAATGAGCAGTTCTTC.

The chain is built from TRBV6-1 and TRBJ1-5; 7 bases are shared with TRBD1. The V gene end was trimmed by 1 base and the J gene end by 0 bases; junction bases not matched to a gene: 3. Germline V gives CDR1 MNHNS, CDR2 SASEGT. The CDR3 has 16 amino acids. CDR3 DNA sequence: TGTGCCAGCAGTGAAGTGGGACAGACTAGCAATCAGCCCCAGCATTTT. Amino acid sequence: CASSEVGQTSNQPQHF.

This clone has more than one count but fewer than ten. Other DNA sequences from this sample encode an identical CDR3 as well. This chain links TRBV27 with TRBJ2-1; 8 bases are shared with TRBD1. This CDR3 is built from 15 residues. Trimming took 3 bases from V and 4 from J; bases not matched to a gene: 5. Germline CDR1 reads MNHEY; CDR2 reads SMNVEV (reference sequence). The CDR3 sequence: CASSLGRGLYNEQFF. For the CDR3, the DNA is TGTGCCAGCAGTTTGGGCAGGGGGCTTTACAATGAGCAGTTCTTC.

This clone was picked up many times. One end of the junction is discordant with germline, which a read error may explain. The J gene is TRBJ2-1, the V gene TRBV30; 8 bases match TRBD2. There are 12 residues in the CDR3. CDR1 and CDR2 from the germline V gene are GTSNPN and SVGIG (reference sequence). Here the CDR3 reads CAWSHGGGLPVF. The CDR3 nucleotides read TGTGCCTGGAGTCACGGGGGGGGACTCCCGGTCTTC.

This clone was seen only a few times. The same CDR3 is also encoded by other DNA sequences in this sample. The chain recombines TRBV7-2 with TRBJ1-2; 9 bases are a match to TRBD1. V lost 6 bases, J lost 4 bases, and 9 bases stayed unmatched. The CDR3 extends over 15 amino acids. Germline V CDR1 and CDR2: SGHTA, FQGNSA. CDR3 DNA sequence: TGTGCCAGCAGTTCATCAACAGGGGGCTCCTATGGCTACACCTTC. It yields the protein CASSSSTGGSYGYTF.

This clone occurred a few times. The V gene is TRBV7-9, the J gene TRBJ1-3; unclear D gene. V gave up 2 bases and J gave up 0 bases, with 14 bases separating them. Per the germline V gene, CDR1 is SEHNR and CDR2 is FQNEAQ (reference sequence). The CDR3 has 17 residues. CDR3 bases: TGTGCCAGCAGCTTACCCGAGGACTTCTTCTCTGGAAACACCATATATTTT. Residues: CASSLPEDFFSGNTIYF.

Only a few counts were recorded for this clone. The V call is TRBV7-2, the J call TRBJ1-1; D uncertain. Trimming took 5 bases from V and 4 from J, leaving 17 bases between them. The CDR3 has 15 residues. Germline assignment: CDR1 SGHTA and CDR2 FQGNSA. Here the CDR3 reads CASSEDALVGTEAFF. CDR3 sequence (DNA): TGTGCCAGCAGCGAAGACGCACTGGTGGGCACTGAAGCTTTCTTT.